This TCR beta chain was captured in a study of PD-1 blockade in classical Hodgkin lymphoma. Study observations and caveats: Prior therapy or disease activity may underlie the repertoire differences, whose causes remain undefined. A reduction in baseline TCR diversity was reportedly seen in newly diagnosed patients relative to healthy donors.

As for time point: newly diagnosed, previously untreated cHL patient sample. J gave up 1 base and V 0 bases, and 11 bases lay outside the gene matches. The CDR3 is made up of 20 amino acids. Notes on this clone: What it recognizes is unknown.

Clones were read by immunoSEQ multiplex PCR, and TCRdb kept only the in-frame ones, dropping some. The sample has around 26,000 clones, 94% seen once; the top ten hold approximately 4%. This sequence joins TRBV23-1 and TRBJ2-1; 11 bases agree with TRBD2. TRBV23-1 is noted as an ORF with a role that remains uncertain. This receptor was identified in a human donor with classical Hodgkin lymphoma. The sample taken for sequencing was peripheral blood mononuclear cells (PBMCs). CDR3 in amino acids: CASSQSPGLLAGVSYNEQFF. The CDR3 DNA follows: TGCGCCAGCAGTCAATCTCCAGGGTTACTAGCGGGGGTTTCCTACAATGAGCAGTTCTTC.